These 22 T cell receptor beta chains came from one sample sequenced in a study of shared clonotypes between healthy human individuals. Profiled with immunoSEQ multiplex PCR; TCRdb holds only in-frame clones, not every one. The sample has over a million clones; around 95% are singletons. Sequencing used naive CD4+ T cells sorted from blood. Subset specified: CD45RA+ positively selected. Receptors originate from a young man in good health.

The chain has TRBV27 and TRBJ1-5; 11 nucleotides line up with TRBD1. With V trimmed by 5 bases and J by 5 bases, 5 bases remained unmatched. Germline V lookup: CDR1 MNHEY, CDR2 SMNVEV (reference sequence). This CDR3 has 15 amino acids. The CDR3 coding sequence is TGTGCCAGCAGTAGGGGGACAGGGGGTGATCAGCCCCAGCATTTT. Its protein product is CASSRGTGGDQPQHF.

This sequence joins TRBV28 and TRBJ1-3; unclear D gene. Per germline, CDR1 MDHEN and CDR2 SYDVKM. V lost 5 bases to trimming and J lost 2 bases, with 13 bases between them. The CDR3 runs 15 residues. The DNA for the CDR3 is TGTGCCAGCAGTACTCGAAGGGTGGCTGGAAACACCATATATTTT. Protein sequence: CASSTRRVAGNTIYF.

In regard to this clone: In the same sample, other DNA sequences code for this CDR3. The gene calls are TRBV5-8 and TRBJ1-1; no clear D gene. Trimming left V 4 bases short and J 4 bases short, with 8 bases between. Germline V CDR1 and CDR2: SGHTS, YDEGEE. The CDR3 has 12 amino acids. In DNA, the CDR3 is TGTGCCAGCAGCCTCAGAGTCACTGAAGCTTTCTTT. Residues: CASSLRVTEAFF.

Concerning this clone itself: Different DNA sequences within this sample yield the same CDR3. The CDR3 region is CSVDRSNTEAFF. The CDR3 bases are TGCAGCGTTGACAGGTCGAACACTGAAGCTTTCTTT. The chain links TRBV29-1 to TRBJ1-1; D is undetermined. Trimming pared 3 bases from V and 1 base from J, leaving 6 bases between. This CDR3 contains 12 residues. Germline loops: CDR1 SQVTM, CDR2 ANQGSEA.

The chain couples TRBV11-2 to TRBJ2-5, with 15 bases matching TRBD2. CDR3 length: 16 residues. The V gene's germline CDR1 is SGHAT and CDR2 FQNNGV. With 4 bases clipped from V and 2 bases from J, the junction kept 2 bases outside the gene matches. DNA of the CDR3: TGTGCCAGCAGCTGGGGACTAGCGGGAGGTCAAGAGACCCAGTACTTC. Translating it yields CASSWGLAGGQETQYF. The variable domain in full, with the rest retrieved from reference TRBV11-2 and TRBJ2-5, is EAGVAQSPRYKIIEKRQSVAFWCNPISGHATLYWYQQILGQGPKLLIQFQNNGVVDDSQLPKDRFSAERLKGVDSTLKIQPAKLEDSAVYLCASSWGLAGGQETQYFGPGTRLLVL.

The chain uses TRBV11-2 and TRBJ1-2; D gene uncertain. Germline CDR1 and CDR2: SGHAT and FQNNGV. V was trimmed by 10 bases and J by 5 bases, leaving 11 bases between them. This CDR3 contains 11 residues. The CDR3 loop is CATSDGYGYTF. The CDR3 coding sequence is TGTGCCACGTCGGACGGTTATGGCTACACCTTC.

The chain combines TRBV14 with TRBJ2-2, with unresolved D. The CDR3 consists of 17 residues. Trimming shortened V by 0 bases and J by 6 bases, and 17 bases separated the two germline ends. Looked up from germline, CDR1 is SGHDN and CDR2 is FVKESK. Written as DNA, the CDR3 is TGTGCCAGCAGCCAAGATAGGACCAACTTTGGGGCCGGGGAGCTGTTTTTT. This translates into CASSQDRTNFGAGELFF.

The chain has TRBV7-9 and TRBJ2-1; 7 bases agree with TRBD2. The J segment lost 9 bases and the V segment lost 5 bases, leaving 16 bases of the junction unmatched. The CDR3 length is 16 residues. CDR1 and CDR2 (germline): SEHNR, FQNEAQ (reference sequence). CDR3 bases: TGTGCCAGCAGCCCAAGGTCGGGACTAACGTCGGGTGAGCAGTTCTTC. It codes for CASSPRSGLTSGEQFF.

The gene calls are TRBV5-5 and TRBJ1-4; D is uncertain. Germline lookup yields CDR1 SGHKS and CDR2 YYEKEE (reference sequence). The CDR3 sequence is 13 residues long. Trimming stripped 4 bases from V and 5 bases from J, with 9 bases between. CDR3 residues: CASSRDLNEKLFF. For the CDR3, the DNA is TGTGCCAGCAGCCGCGACCTGAATGAAAAACTGTTTTTT.

This chain links TRBV11-2 with TRBJ2-3; the D gene is possibly TRBD2 (5 bases). Germline V gives CDR1 SGHAT, CDR2 FQNNGV. This CDR3 contains 13 residues. Trimming left V 2 bases short and J 4 bases short, with 7 bases between. The CDR3 nucleotides are TGTGCCAGCAGCTTAATCGGGGCAGATACGCAGTATTTT. It encodes CASSLIGADTQYF.

This chain uses TRBV7-6 with TRBJ2-1, with D unresolved. The CDR3 consists of 16 residues. In germline, CDR1 is SGHVS, CDR2 FNYEAQ. V lost 5 bases and J 0 bases, leaving 14 bases between the germline ends. The CDR3 DNA sequence: TGTGCCAGCAGCGCGCGCCTTACCAACTCCTACAATGAGCAGTTCTTC. Translation gives CASSARLTNSYNEQFF. Full variable domain (outside the CDR3, taken from reference TRBV7-6 and TRBJ2-1): GAGVSQSPRYKVTKRGQDVALRCDPISGHVSLYWYRQALGQGPEFLTYFNYEAQQDKSGLPNDRFSAERPEGSISTLTIQRTEQRDSAMYRCASSARLTNSYNEQFFGPGTRLTVL.

The chain uses TRBV19 and TRBJ2-3, with D perhaps TRBD1 or TRBD2 (5 bases each). The V end was cut by 5 bases, the J end by 7 bases, with 22 bases between. This CDR3 has 16 residues. Germline CDR1 LNHDA, CDR2 SQIVND (reference sequence). The CDR3 DNA reads TGTGCCAGTAGTTTCCTCCGGGACCTACGGGGAAATACGCAGTATTTT. This gives the protein CASSFLRDLRGNTQYF.

The V call is TRBV11-2, the J call TRBJ2-3; possibly TRBD2 for D (6 bases). V dropped 0 bases and J dropped 1 base, with 14 bases sitting between them. CDR3 size: 17 residues. Germline assignment: CDR1 SGHAT and CDR2 FQNNGV. As DNA, the CDR3 is TGTGCCAGCAGCTTAGACCTGGGAGGTTTCGGCACAGATACGCAGTATTTT. It is translated as CASSLDLGGFGTDTQYF.

The CDR3 DNA reads TGCGCCAGCAGCCAAGTAACGGCAACTAATGAAAAACTGTTTTTT. Its translation: CASSQVTATNEKLFF. The V and J genes are TRBV4-3 and TRBJ1-4; D gene uncertain. V was pared by 1 base and J by 0 bases, with 6 bases between. Germline V gene lookup returns CDR1 LGHNA and CDR2 YSLEER. The CDR3 covers 15 residues.

This clone was detected once. V is TRBV7-2 and J is TRBJ1-5; the D is unclear. The CDR3 length is 15 residues. Trimming removed 5 bases at V and 0 bases at J, with 11 bases between. Looked up from germline, CDR1 is SGHTA and CDR2 is FQGNSA. CDR3 residues: CASSATADSNQPQHF. In DNA form, the CDR3 reads TGTGCCAGCAGCGCTACAGCAGATAGCAATCAGCCCCAGCATTTT.

The chain combines TRBV12-5 with TRBJ2-5; TRBD1 or TRBD2 may be the D gene (6 bases each). In germline, CDR1 is LGHNT, CDR2 FRNRAP. The CDR3 sequence is 15 residues long. V was cut by 5 bases and J by 5 bases, with 18 bases left in between. The CDR3: CASGPGLPGAETQYF. CDR3 DNA sequence: TGTGCTAGTGGTCCGGGACTGCCGGGGGCTGAGACCCAGTACTTC.

This clone was seen more than once but under ten times. In the same sample, other DNA sequences code for this CDR3. The chain has TRBV9 and TRBJ1-1; D not resolved. Germline values: CDR1 SGDLS, CDR2 YYNGEE. Trimming shortened V by 1 base and J by 0 bases, and 7 bases separated the two germline ends. This CDR3 region has 14 residues. This chain's CDR3 is CASSVSSLNTEAFF. CDR3 DNA: TGTGCCAGCAGCGTATCTTCCCTGAACACTGAAGCTTTCTTT.

The J gene is TRBJ2-3, the V gene TRBV5-4; D unclear. The CDR3 sequence is 16 residues long. Trimming stripped 1 base from V and 2 bases from J, with 14 bases between. From germline, CDR1 is SGHNT and CDR2 YYREEE (reference sequence). The CDR3 loop is CASSLLLGSATDTQYF. DNA of the CDR3: TGTGCCAGCAGCTTGCTTTTGGGAAGCGCCACAGATACGCAGTATTTT.

The chain carries TRBV5-1 and TRBJ2-3; 7 positions match TRBD2. J lost 0 bases, V lost 7 bases, and 8 bases had no gene match. The CDR3 has 15 residues. Per the germline V gene, CDR1 is SGHRS and CDR2 is YFSETQ. The CDR3 sequence: CASRENSGSTDTQYF. The CDR3 DNA is TGCGCCAGCCGAGAGAATAGCGGGAGCACAGATACGCAGTATTTT. Filled out from reference TRBV5-1 and TRBJ2-3, the complete variable domain reads KAGVTQTPRYLIKTRGQQVTLSCSPISGHRSVSWYQQTPGQGLQFLFEYFSETQRNKGNFPGRFSGRQFSNSRSEMNVSTLELGDSALYLCASRENSGSTDTQYFGPGTRLTVL.

This chain links TRBV5-4 with TRBJ1-2, with D unresolved. The V gene lost 0 bases and the J gene lost 5 bases, with 11 bases spanning the gap. This CDR3 region has 14 residues. The V gene's germline CDR1 is SGHNT and CDR2 YYREEE (reference sequence). In DNA form, the CDR3 reads TGTGCCAGCAGCTTGGGGCCAACCCAATATGGCTACACCTTC. It yields the protein CASSLGPTQYGYTF.

The rearrangement links TRBV7-6 to TRBJ2-5; either TRBD1 or TRBD2 may supply D (5 bases each). V was clipped by 5 bases and J by 1 base, with 14 bases between them. The CDR3 covers 15 residues. Germline V lookup: CDR1 SGHVS, CDR2 FNYEAQ. This chain's CDR3 is CASSLDRGTQETQYF. The CDR3 nucleotides are TGTGCCAGCAGCCTCGACCGGGGCACCCAAGAGACCCAGTACTTC.

This clone was picked up one time. V gene TRBV29-1 combines with J gene TRBJ1-1; no clear D gene. V was pared by 1 base and J by 5 bases, with 11 bases between. The CDR3 is 13 amino acids. Germline assignment: CDR1 SQVTM and CDR2 ANQGSEA. As DNA, the CDR3 is TGCAGCGTTGAAGCCCGGCTACGAACTGAAGCTTTCTTT. This codes for CSVEARLRTEAFF.